The T cell receptor beta chain under discussion was sequenced for a study of T cells in localized non-small cell lung cancer. Study-level points and caveats: Out of the top 100 tumor clones, a median around 50 were seen in adjacent lung. Multi-region tumor sequencing was not done, so intratumor heterogeneity could not be excluded.

Only in-frame clones appear in the TCRdb table, and some are missing; sequencing was by immunoSEQ multiplex PCR. The sample lists 20,000 to 25,000 clones, 70% to 90% seen once, with 5.8% in the top ten. The CDR3 covers 12 residues. Germline CDR1 reads MNHNY; CDR2 reads SVGAGI (reference sequence). V lost 2 bases to trimming and J lost 8 bases, with 9 bases between them. Turning to this clone: Its antigen remains unidentified.

V usage is TRBV6-6 and J usage is TRBJ1-1, with D possibly being TRBD1 (5 bases). The clonotype originates from a male donor aged 60 or over with stage II squamous cell lung carcinoma. This sample comprised peripheral blood, obtained before any cancer treatment. In DNA form, the CDR3 reads TGTGCCAGCAGTTACGGGGGAGGGGAAGCTTTCTTT. Its protein is CASSYGGGEAFF.